The 11 T cell receptor beta chains reported below all come from one sample, sequenced in a study of shared clonotypes between healthy human individuals. Here immunoSEQ multiplex PCR was the method, and the copy in TCRdb shows in-frame clones only, minus some. The top ten hold 0.95% to 1.5% of the sample, which has about 2 million clones, about 95% seen once. Naive CD8 cells lacked CD45RO, underwent positive selection for CCR7 and left out terminally differentiated effector memory CD45RA+ cells. What was sequenced was naive CD8+ T cells sorted from blood. These receptors all stem from a man between 18 and 35 years old in good health.

With regard to this clone: Other DNA sequences in this specimen translate into the identical CDR3. This chain links TRBV13 with TRBJ1-1; no clear D. The CDR3 is made up of 12 amino acids. Germline CDR1 PRHDT, CDR2 FYEKMQ (reference sequence). V was clipped by 1 base and J by 5 bases, with 5 bases between them. CDR3 in amino acids: CASSLVGTEAFF. The DNA of the CDR3 is TGTGCCAGCAGCTTAGTCGGAACTGAAGCTTTCTTT.

The chain couples TRBV30 to TRBJ1-4; D might be TRBD1 (5 bases). Germline loops: CDR1 GTSNPN, CDR2 SVGIG (reference sequence). The CDR3 sequence is 15 residues long. V gave up 0 bases and J gave up 7 bases, with 15 bases separating them. The CDR3 bases are TGTGCCTGGAGTGTAATGGCAGGGAAAGGTGAAAAACTGTTTTTT. It specifies CAWSVMAGKGEKLFF.

This clone appeared a single time. The chain employs TRBV5-1 and TRBJ2-7; TRBD2 might be the D (6 bases). With 7 bases removed from V and 3 bases from J, the gap between germline ends came to 11 bases. CDR3 size: 12 residues. Per germline, CDR1 SGHRS and CDR2 YFSETQ. CDR3 residues: CASHRDFYEQYF. CDR3 DNA: TGCGCCAGCCACCGGGACTTCTACGAGCAGTACTTC.

Comments on this clone: Different DNA sequences within this sample yield the same CDR3. The rearrangement joins TRBV7-2 to TRBJ2-7, with D possibly matching TRBD1 (5 bases). Trimming left V 6 bases short and J 0 bases short, with 9 bases between. The germline CDR1 and CDR2 sequences are SGHTA and FQGNSA. The CDR3 loop spans 13 amino acids. The CDR3 loop is CASSRDSSYEQYF. The CDR3 DNA is TGTGCCAGCAGTCGCGACAGCTCCTACGAGCAGTACTTC.

Here the CDR3 reads CASSHPTASGTGGNEQYF. The CDR3 coding sequence is TGTGCCAGCAGCCACCCGACAGCGAGCGGGACAGGGGGCAACGAGCAGTACTTC. The chain carries TRBV4-2 and TRBJ2-7, with TRBD1 matching over 12 bases. The V gene's germline CDR1 is LGHNA and CDR2 YNFKEQ. V lost 3 bases to trimming and J lost 5 bases; unmatched junction nucleotides: 14. The CDR3 totals 18 residues.

The chain joins TRBV27 to TRBJ1-1; possibly TRBD1 for D (6 bases). The CDR3 has 17 amino acids. Germline V CDR1 and CDR2: MNHEY, SMNVEV (reference sequence). V lost 0 bases and J lost 0, with 14 bases in between. For the CDR3, the DNA is TGTGCCAGCAGTTTATCCCCAGGGGTATACATGAACACTGAAGCTTTCTTT. It codes for CASSLSPGVYMNTEAFF.

The chain has TRBV5-8 and TRBJ2-2; D remains ambiguous. The CDR3 covers 14 residues. Germline assignment: CDR1 SGHTS and CDR2 YDEGEE. V was cut by 2 bases and J by 3 bases, with 8 bases left in between. CDR3 DNA: TGTGCCAGCAGCTTCCGGCAAGACACCGGGGAGCTGTTTTTT. Translation gives CASSFRQDTGELFF.

The CDR3, as DNA: TGTGCCTGGAGTAGTACATCAGGGGAAATAGAGACCCAGTACTTC. It specifies CAWSSTSGEIETQYF. The chain recombines TRBV30 with TRBJ2-5; a weak D match, TRBD1 (6 bases). CDR1 GTSNPN and CDR2 SVGIG come from the germline V gene (reference sequence). V lost 2 bases to trimming and J lost 4 bases, with 17 bases between them. This CDR3 has 15 amino acids.

V and J are TRBV7-2 and TRBJ2-3, with D uncertain. Trimming stripped 6 bases from V and 3 bases from J, with 10 bases between. Germline CDR1 and CDR2: SGHTA and FQGNSA. CDR3 length equals 13 residues. The CDR3: CASRMMGTDTQYF. CDR3 in DNA: TGTGCCAGCAGGATGATGGGTACAGATACGCAGTATTTT.

As to this clone: Other DNA variants within this sample encode the same CDR3. This chain uses TRBV11-2 with TRBJ2-7; D gene ambiguous. CDR3 length: 15 residues. Germline CDR1 SGHAT, CDR2 FQNNGV. V was trimmed by 0 bases and J by 0 bases, leaving 9 bases between them. CDR3 bases: TGTGCCAGCAGCTTAGAACTGGCGGACTCCTACGAGCAGTACTTC. This encodes CASSLELADSYEQYF.

V usage is TRBV9 and J usage is TRBJ1-1, with a possible D match to TRBD1 (6 bases). The CDR3 loop spans 14 amino acids. V lost 0 bases and J 7 bases, leaving 13 bases between the germline ends. Germline V gene sequence: CDR1 SGDLS, CDR2 YYNGEE. The CDR3 nucleotides are TGTGCCAGCAGCGTAGATATAGGGGGAATTGAAGCTTTCTTT. This sequence encodes CASSVDIGGIEAFF.